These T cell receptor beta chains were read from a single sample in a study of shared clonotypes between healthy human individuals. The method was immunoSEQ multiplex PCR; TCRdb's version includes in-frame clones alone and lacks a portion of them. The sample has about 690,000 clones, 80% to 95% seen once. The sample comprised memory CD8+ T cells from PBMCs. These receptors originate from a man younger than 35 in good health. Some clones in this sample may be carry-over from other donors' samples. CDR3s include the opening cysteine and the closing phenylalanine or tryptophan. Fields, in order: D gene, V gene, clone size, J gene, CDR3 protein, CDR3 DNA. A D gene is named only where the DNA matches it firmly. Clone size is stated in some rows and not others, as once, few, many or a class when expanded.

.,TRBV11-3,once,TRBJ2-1,CASSFRGYNEQFF,TGTGCCAGCAGCTTCAGGGGTTACAATGAGCAGTTCTTC
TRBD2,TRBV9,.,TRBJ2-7,CASSPGRGEHEQYF,TGTGCCAGCAGCCCTGGTCGGGGGGAGCACGAGCAGTACTTC
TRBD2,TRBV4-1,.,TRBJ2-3,CASSPVTSGSSDTQYF,TGCGCCAGCAGCCCAGTGACTAGCGGGAGTTCAGATACGCAGTATTTT
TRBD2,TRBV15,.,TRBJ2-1,CATSAGTSGRDNEQFF,TGTGCCACCAGCGCTGGGACTAGCGGGAGGGATAATGAGCAGTTCTTC
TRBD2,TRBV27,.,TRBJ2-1,CASSSYSGISSYNEQFF,TGTGCCAGCAGTTCCTATAGCGGGATAAGCTCCTACAATGAGCAGTTCTTC
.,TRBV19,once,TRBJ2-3,CASSSRGSPSTDTQYF,TGTGCCAGTAGTTCAAGAGGATCTCCTAGCACAGATACGCAGTATTTT
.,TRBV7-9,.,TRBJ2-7,CASLGSNSYEQYF,TGTGCCAGCTTGGGGTCTAACTCCTACGAGCAGTACTTC
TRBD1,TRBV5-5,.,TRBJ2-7,CASSTTGGGDEQYF,TGTGCCAGCAGCACGACAGGGGGCGGAGACGAGCAGTACTTC
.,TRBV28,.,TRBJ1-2,CASIMNWANHGYTF,TGTGCCAGCATCATGAATTGGGCCAACCATGGCTACACCTTC
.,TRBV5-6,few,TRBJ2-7,CASSPGWAQTYEQYF,TGTGCCAGCAGCCCCGGTTGGGCCCAGACCTACGAGCAGTACTTC
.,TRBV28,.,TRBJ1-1,CASSFLIRRSDTEAFF,TGTGCCAGCAGTTTTTTGATTCGGCGTTCAGACACTGAAGCTTTCTTT
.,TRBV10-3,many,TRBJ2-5,CAIRLTTQETQYF,TGTGCCATCAGATTGACTACGCAAGAGACCCAGTACTTC
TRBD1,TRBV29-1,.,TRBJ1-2,CSGLDRETGGYTF,TGCAGCGGGCTCGACAGGGAAACAGGTGGCTACACCTTC
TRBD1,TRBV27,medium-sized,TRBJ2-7,CASSLIQSGGWLYF,TGTGCCAGCAGTTTAATTCAGTCAGGGGGCTGGTTGTACTTC